The 25 T cell receptor beta chains presented below share a single source sample, sequenced in a study of T-cell memory formation after mild COVID-19. Using its own MiXCR run on the 5' RACE reads, TCRdb lists one record per CDR3 protein. The sample records about 180,000 distinct CDR3 sequences, around 15% being singletons. Input material: PBMCs or a T cell subset sorted from them (not recorded which). The origin of the receptors is an adult woman who had mild COVID-19 (a few samples of this study predate the infection). Cell type and time point are not known.

The CDR3 DNA reads TGCAGTGCTACAGCGGGAGGGCCGAGGAATGAGCAGTTCTTC. This gives the protein CSATAGGPRNEQFF. This chain connects TRBV20-1 to TRBJ2-1; TRBD2 matches 10 bases. CDR3 length: 14 residues. The J segment lost 7 bases and the V segment lost 4 bases, leaving 7 bases of the junction unmatched. The germline gives CDR1 DFQATT, CDR2 SNEGSKA (reference sequence).

This clonotype has a handful of counts. The V and J genes are TRBV18 and TRBJ2-1; maybe TRBD2 (6 bases). Trimming stripped 2 bases from V and 0 bases from J, with 11 bases between. Per germline, CDR1 KGHSH and CDR2 LQKENI. The CDR3 covers 16 residues. This chain's CDR3 is CASSPFSGSSYNEQFF. In DNA, the CDR3 is TGTGCCAGCTCACCATTTAGCGGCAGCTCCTACAATGAGCAGTTCTTC.

This clonotype was seen more than once but under ten times. The chain carries TRBV14 and TRBJ2-7; D remains ambiguous. The CDR3 totals 14 residues. Trimming took off 1 base at V and 6 bases at J, with 13 bases between the two ends. Per the germline V gene, CDR1 is SGHDN and CDR2 is FVKESK. Here the CDR3 reads CASSQGGRGVEQYF. In DNA form, the CDR3 reads TGTGCCAGCAGCCAAGGTGGTCGTGGTGTCGAGCAGTACTTC.

This chain uses TRBV29-1 with TRBJ2-6, with TRBD2 matching over 7 bases. The V gene end was trimmed by 5 bases and the J gene end by 0 bases; junction bases not matched to a gene: 10. From germline, CDR1 is SQVTM and CDR2 ANQGSEA. This CDR3 spans 17 amino acids. CDR3 sequence (DNA): TGCAGCGTTCACTTGCGGGGGTTAGACTCTGGGGCCAACGTCCTGACTTTC. Translation gives CSVHLRGLDSGANVLTF.

The CDR3 loop is CASTAGVAESNEQFF. The CDR3 DNA is TGTGCCAGCACCGCAGGGGTAGCGGAGAGCAATGAGCAGTTCTTC. The chain links TRBV12-3 or TRBV12-4 to TRBJ2-1; either TRBD1 or TRBD2 may supply D (6 bases each). There are 15 residues in the CDR3. The V gene lost 7 bases and the J gene lost 6 bases, with 19 bases spanning the gap.

This clonotype was counted many times. The rearrangement joins TRBV5-1 to TRBJ2-2, with 10 bases identical to TRBD2. Germline values: CDR1 SGHRS, CDR2 YFSETQ. The CDR3 length is 17 residues. Losses at the gene ends were 1 base for V and 3 bases for J; bases not matched to a gene: 6. In DNA, the CDR3 is TGCGCCAGCAGCTTGTGGCTAGCGGGAGAGGACACCGGGGAGCTGTTTTTT. Residues: CASSLWLAGEDTGELFF.

This clonotype was seen more than once but under ten times. The rearrangement links TRBV4-1 to TRBJ1-1, with D maybe TRBD1 (5 bases). CDR3 size: 15 residues. Germline V lookup: CDR1 MGHRA, CDR2 YSYEKL. V gave up 0 bases and J gave up 2 bases, with 10 bases separating them. CDR3 in amino acids: CASSQDYTGNTEAFF. The CDR3 nucleotides are TGCGCCAGCAGCCAAGATTATACAGGAAACACTGAAGCTTTCTTT.

The chain carries TRBV7-9 and TRBJ1-2; no firm D call. V was trimmed by 5 bases and J by 6 bases, leaving 4 bases between them. The CDR3 spans 10 residues. The germline gives CDR1 SEHNR, CDR2 FQNEAQ (reference sequence). The CDR3 loop is CASSNDGYTF. CDR3 DNA: TGTGCCAGCAGCAACGATGGCTACACCTTC.

In this sample, this clonotype turned up many times. The chain carries TRBV20-1 and TRBJ2-5, with TRBD2 matching over 7 bases. The CDR3 covers 15 residues. Germline V gives CDR1 DFQATT, CDR2 SNEGSKA (reference sequence). The V gene end was trimmed by 2 bases and the J gene end by 5 bases; junction bases not matched to a gene: 11. CDR3 protein: CSARPSGTTWETQYF. CDR3 DNA sequence: TGCAGTGCTAGACCCTCCGGGACTACCTGGGAGACCCAGTACTTC.

The chain carries TRBV7-2 and TRBJ2-1, with TRBD2 matching over 14 bases. The germline gives CDR1 SGHTA, CDR2 FQGNSA. CDR3 size: 16 residues. Trimming took 4 bases from V and 7 from J; bases not matched to a gene: 6. The chain's CDR3 is CASSSTSGRVTNEQFF. The CDR3 nucleotides are TGTGCCAGCAGCTCGACTAGCGGGAGGGTAACTAATGAGCAGTTCTTC.

This chain links TRBV7-9 with TRBJ2-1; D could derive from TRBD1 or TRBD2 (5 bases each). This CDR3 has 16 residues. Trimming removed 5 bases at V and 3 bases at J, with 17 bases between. Germline V CDR1 and CDR2: SEHNR, FQNEAQ (reference sequence). The CDR3 is CASSPSMGTRYNEQFF. The CDR3 region has the DNA TGTGCCAGCAGCCCATCCATGGGGACGCGCTACAATGAGCAGTTCTTC.

The CDR3 coding sequence is TGTGCCAGCAGCGAGGACAGGCCCAGCTCTGGGGCCAACGTCCTGACTTTC. Residues: CASSEDRPSSGANVLTF. The V gene is TRBV9, the J gene TRBJ2-6; TRBD1 matches at 7 bases. Germline values: CDR1 SGDLS, CDR2 YYNGEE. The V segment lost 3 bases and the J segment 0 bases; nucleotides outside the gene matches: 6. CDR3 length equals 17 residues.

The chain links TRBV21-1 to TRBJ2-1; the table calls TRBD1, which could not be checked here. TRBV21-1 is a recognized pseudogene. The CDR3 is 16 amino acids. This chain's CDR3 is CASSKLRDSQDNEQFF. CDR3 sequence (DNA): TGTGCCAGCAGCAAACTCCGGGACAGCCAAGACAATGAGCAGTTCTTC.

This chain connects TRBV11-1 to TRBJ1-6; 7 bases match TRBD1. V was clipped by 2 bases and J by 7 bases; unmatched bases: 11. The CDR3 spans 17 residues. The V gene's germline CDR1 is SGHAT and CDR2 FQDESV (reference sequence). This CDR3 is CASSLQESRRGNSPLHF. As DNA, the CDR3 is TGTGCCAGCAGCTTACAAGAGTCTCGCAGGGGGAATTCACCCCTCCACTTT.

CDR3 protein: CASSWGDSTNYGYTF. Written as DNA, the CDR3 is TGCGCCAGCAGCTGGGGCGATAGTACCAACTATGGCTACACCTTC. The V call is TRBV5-1, the J call TRBJ1-2; the D gene is possibly TRBD1 (5 bases). The germline CDR1 and CDR2 sequences are SGHRS and YFSETQ. V was clipped by 3 bases and J by 2 bases, with 14 bases between them. This CDR3 is 15 amino acids long.

This clonotype is a singleton in its sample. The chain has TRBV6-6 and TRBJ2-3; TRBD2 agrees at 10 bases. V trimming: 4 bases; J trimming: 2 bases; junction bases outside the gene matches: 3. CDR1 is MNHNY, CDR2 SVGAGI, per germline (reference sequence). The CDR3 is made up of 15 amino acids. CDR3 sequence (DNA): TGTGCCAGCAGTTCCGGGACTAGCGTCACAGATACGCAGTATTTT. This encodes CASSSGTSVTDTQYF.

This chain joins TRBV11-1 and TRBJ2-3; 9 positions agree with TRBD2. Germline trimming cut 3 bases from V and 0 bases from J; bases unmatched to any gene: 10. CDR1 is SGHAT and CDR2 is FQDESV in the germline V gene (reference sequence). CDR3 size: 18 residues. DNA of the CDR3: TGTGCCAGCAGCTTGATGGCGGGGGGGACGACTAGCACAGATACGCAGTATTTT. Protein product: CASSLMAGGTTSTDTQYF. Complete variable domain (other parts from reference TRBV11-1 and TRBJ2-3): EAEVAQSPRYKITEKSQAVAFWCDPISGHATLYWYRQILGQGPELLVQFQDESVVDDSQLPKDRFSAERLKGVDSTLKIQPAELGDSAMYLCASSLMAGGTTSTDTQYFGPGTRLTVL.

The rearrangement uses TRBV6-5 and TRBJ2-1; 7 nucleotides line up with TRBD1. CDR3 length: 16 amino acids. V shed 4 bases and J 2 bases; nucleotides not matched to a gene: 8. Germline V gene sequence: CDR1 MNHEY, CDR2 SVGAGI. Here the CDR3 DNA reads TGTGCCAGCAGTTCCCCGGGACAGATAACCTACAATGAGCAGTTCTTC. This translates into CASSSPGQITYNEQFF.

The V call is TRBV18, the J call TRBJ2-7, with TRBD2 matching 14 bases. CDR1 is KGHSH and CDR2 is LQKENI in the germline V gene. CDR3 length: 15 residues. With 3 bases clipped from V and 5 bases from J, the junction kept 3 bases outside the gene matches. CDR3 coding DNA: TGTGCCAGCTCACCGGGACTAGCGGGAGTGAACGAGCAGTACTTC. Its protein product is CASSPGLAGVNEQYF. The full variable domain, rest sourced from reference TRBV18 and TRBJ2-7, is NAGVMQNPRHLVRRRGQEARLRCSPMKGHSHVYWYRQLPEEGLKFMVYLQKENIIDESGMPKERFSAEFPKEGPSILRIQQVVRGDSAAYFCASSPGLAGVNEQYFGPGTRLTVT.

The chain is built from TRBV7-9 and TRBJ1-2, with 7 bases lining up with TRBD1. Germline V gene sequence: CDR1 SEHNR, CDR2 FQNEAQ (reference sequence). The CDR3 runs to 13 residues. V trimming: 5 bases; J trimming: 7 bases; junction bases outside the gene matches: 7. CDR3 sequence: CASSLSAGGGYTF. The CDR3 nucleotides read TGTGCCAGCAGCCTAAGTGCAGGGGGTGGCTACACCTTC.

In its sample, this clonotype was seen a few times. CDR3 sequence: CATSSGVWERAQETQYF. As DNA, the CDR3 is TGTGCCACCAGCAGTGGGGTGTGGGAGCGGGCCCAAGAGACCCAGTACTTC. The V call is TRBV15, the J call TRBJ2-5; maybe TRBD2 (6 bases). With 3 bases removed from V and 1 base from J, the gap between germline ends came to 18 bases. This CDR3 spans 17 amino acids. CDR1 is LNHNV, CDR2 YYDKDF, per germline (reference sequence).

This clonotype occurred a few times. The V gene is TRBV3-1, the J gene TRBJ2-5, with D perhaps TRBD2 (5 bases). CDR3 length: 14 amino acids. Germline assignment: CDR1 LGHDT and CDR2 YNNKEL (reference sequence). The germline V and J ends were trimmed by 0 bases and 5 bases, with 10 bases remaining between them. DNA of the CDR3: TGTGCCAGCAGCCAAGATAGAAGAGGGGAGACCCAGTACTTC. It encodes CASSQDRRGETQYF.

The chain is built from TRBV10-3 and TRBJ2-7, with 8 bases lining up with TRBD1. The CDR3 spans 15 residues. Germline values: CDR1 ENHRY, CDR2 SYGVKD. Trimming removed 4 bases from V and 3 bases from J; junction bases left unmatched: 8. Here the CDR3 DNA reads TGTGCCATCAGTGGGGGGGACAGGCATAACTACGAGCAGTACTTC. Protein sequence: CAISGGDRHNYEQYF.

The chain joins TRBV30 to TRBJ1-2; D remains unclear. Germline assignment: CDR1 GTSNPN and CDR2 SVGIG (reference sequence). With 2 bases removed from V and 4 bases from J, the gap between germline ends came to 11 bases. The CDR3 is made up of 13 amino acids. This CDR3 is CAWSRDTGYGYTF. The CDR3 coding sequence is TGTGCCTGGAGTAGAGACACGGGCTATGGCTACACCTTC.

V is TRBV9 and J is TRBJ2-2, with a tentative D call TRBD2 (7 bases). V dropped 0 bases and J dropped 6 bases, with 15 bases sitting between them. The CDR3 runs 16 residues. Germline V gene data show CDR1 as SGDLS and CDR2 as YYNGEE. CDR3 DNA sequence: TGTGCCAGCAGCGTAGAAGCGGGGACAATCGCCGGGGAGCTGTTTTTT. It is translated as CASSVEAGTIAGELFF.